This TCR beta chain was identified during a study of OX40 agonist ivuxolimab in advanced cancers. Study at large: In this trial design, patients received ivuxolimab intravenously at 0.01 to 10 mg/kg every 2 weeks. Every patient in dose escalation had hepatocellular carcinoma, melanoma, renal cell or head and neck cancer. Regarding the study as a whole: CD8+ T cells showed, on average, more clonal expansion than CD4+ cells.

Blood sampling was done at baseline, cycle 4 day 1, and cycle 7 day 1. Profiling relied on immunoSEQ multiplex PCR, and the TCRdb table lists in-frame clones only, not all of them. Among about 43,000 clones listed, around 86% were seen once. The CDR3 runs 13 residues. Trimming left V 7 bases short and J 4 bases short, with 11 bases between. The V gene's germline CDR1 is MGHDK and CDR2 SYGVNS. Points on this clone: The antigen is not known.

The chain links TRBV25-1 to TRBJ2-1; D could derive from TRBD1 or TRBD2 (6 bases each). The specimen was CD4+ or CD8+ T cells sorted from blood, collected in a trial of the OX40 agonist ivuxolimab. This receptor was taken from an adult with an advanced solid tumor such as melanoma, head and neck, liver or kidney cancer. The chain's CDR3 is CASKKGGYNEQFF. CDR3 in DNA: TGTGCCAGCAAAAAGGGGGGATACAATGAGCAGTTCTTC.